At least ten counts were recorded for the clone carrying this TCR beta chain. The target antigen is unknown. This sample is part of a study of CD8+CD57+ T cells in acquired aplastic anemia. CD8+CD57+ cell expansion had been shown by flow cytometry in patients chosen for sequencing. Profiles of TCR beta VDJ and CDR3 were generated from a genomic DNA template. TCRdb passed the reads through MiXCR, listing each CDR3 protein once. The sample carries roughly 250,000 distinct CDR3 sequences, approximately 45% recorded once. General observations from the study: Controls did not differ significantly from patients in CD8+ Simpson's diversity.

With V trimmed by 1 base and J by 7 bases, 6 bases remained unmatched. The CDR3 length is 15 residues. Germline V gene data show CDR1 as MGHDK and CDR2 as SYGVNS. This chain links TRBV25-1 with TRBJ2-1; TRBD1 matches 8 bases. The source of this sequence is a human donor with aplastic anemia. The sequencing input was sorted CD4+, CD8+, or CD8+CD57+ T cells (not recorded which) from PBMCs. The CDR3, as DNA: TGTGCCAGCAGTGAATTTAGGGACAGGAGGAATGAGCAGTTCTTC. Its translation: CASSEFRDRRNEQFF.